The 15 T cell receptor beta chains below were found in one sample sequenced in a study of cytomegalovirus exposure and HLA in healthy donors. PCR used 60 Vbeta primers and 13 Jbeta primers. Clones were sequenced by immunoSEQ multiplex PCR, and TCRdb holds only the in-frame ones, with some missing. The sample has over 100,000 clones; approximately 73% are singletons. Sequencing was performed on PBMCs. Receptors were obtained from a man between 35 and 55 years old in good health and CMV-seronegative.

CDR3 coding DNA: TGTGCCAGCAGCCAAGGTGGGACTAGCGGGGGAATCCAAAACATTCAGTACTTC. It codes for CASSQGGTSGGIQNIQYF. V is TRBV4-2 and J is TRBJ2-4; TRBD2 agrees at 14 bases. Germline CDR1 reads LGHNA; CDR2 reads YNFKEQ. The J segment lost 5 bases and the V segment lost 1 base, leaving 7 bases of the junction unmatched. The CDR3 length is 18 residues.

The chain recombines TRBV28 with TRBJ1-4, with D perhaps TRBD1 (6 bases). The CDR3 is 16 amino acids. Germline CDR1 is MDHEN and CDR2 is SYDVKM. Trimming shortened V by 1 base and J by 7 bases, and 16 bases separated the two germline ends. CDR3 nucleotide sequence: TGTGCCAGCAGTTTATTTACCCGGACAGTCACTGAAAAACTGTTTTTT. This translates into CASSLFTRTVTEKLFF.

This chain links TRBV29-1 with TRBJ2-2; no clear D gene. Germline-derived CDR1 and CDR2 are SQVTM and ANQGSEA. The CDR3 covers 13 residues. Trimming cost V 4 bases and J 0 bases, with 6 bases left between them. The CDR3 region has the DNA TGCAGCGTTGTAAGAGCGAACACCGGGGAGCTGTTTTTT. It specifies CSVVRANTGELFF.

The chain is built from TRBV25-1 and TRBJ2-2; 7 nucleotides align to TRBD1. CDR1 and CDR2 (germline): MGHDK, SYGVNS. The CDR3 spans 17 residues. The junction had 4 bases not matched to a gene; V was cut back by 0 bases and J by 0 bases. CDR3 region: CASSEYVTGTNTGELFF. The CDR3 DNA follows: TGTGCCAGCAGTGAATATGTGACAGGGACGAACACCGGGGAGCTGTTTTTT.

V is TRBV5-1 and J is TRBJ1-2; TRBD1 aligns across 8 bases. The V segment lost 0 bases and the J segment 7 bases; nucleotides outside the gene matches: 11. Germline lookup yields CDR1 SGHRS and CDR2 YFSETQ. This CDR3 spans 16 amino acids. The CDR3 DNA follows: TGCGCCAGCAGCTTGGTAGTGCTAGACAGGGGTGGTGGCTACACCTTC. This sequence encodes CASSLVVLDRGGGYTF.

The chain employs TRBV4-2 and TRBJ2-3; D is perhaps TRBD1 (5 bases). The V end lost 4 bases, the J end lost 5 bases, and 13 bases lay between the germline ends. Germline values: CDR1 LGHNA, CDR2 YNFKEQ. This CDR3 has 14 amino acids. The CDR3 bases are TGTGCCAGCAGCCCGGGCTGGGGCGAAGATACGCAGTATTTT. This encodes CASSPGWGEDTQYF.

This clone appeared a few times. The rearrangement joins TRBV5-1 to TRBJ2-7; D not resolved. V was cut by 6 bases and J by 2 bases, with 18 bases left in between. CDR1 SGHRS and CDR2 YFSETQ come from the germline V gene. The CDR3 runs to 15 residues. The CDR3 DNA reads TGCGCCAGCACCGGCCCCTCGGGTAGACCCTACGAGCAGTACTTC. Protein: CASTGPSGRPYEQYF.

This clone was seen only a few times. The chain joins TRBV25-1 to TRBJ2-2, with D tentatively TRBD2 (6 bases). The CDR3 is 18 amino acids. Trimming cost V 7 bases and J 2 bases, with 23 bases left between them. Germline values: CDR1 MGHDK, CDR2 SYGVNS. CDR3 coding DNA: TGTGCCAGCACACCGGGACTCGGCCTCGAAGTTAACACCGGGGAGCTGTTTTTT. Translated: CASTPGLGLEVNTGELFF.

V gene TRBV14 combines with J gene TRBJ2-1; a possible D gene is TRBD1 (6 bases). Trimming left V 4 bases short and J 15 bases short, with 25 bases between. This CDR3 contains 15 residues. Per germline, CDR1 SGHDN and CDR2 FVKESK. In nucleotides, the CDR3 is TGTGCCAGCAGCCCTAATGGCCCCCCGGGACACCAGTTGTTCTTC. Translation gives CASSPNGPPGHQLFF.

This chain uses TRBV4-3 with TRBJ1-4, with 10 bases matching TRBD1. The CDR3 loop spans 17 amino acids. V gave up 0 bases and J gave up 8 bases; unmatched junction bases: 9. Germline V gene data show CDR1 as LGHNA and CDR2 as YSLEER. This chain's CDR3 is CASSQDVSGTGVEKLFF. CDR3 nucleotides: TGCGCCAGCAGCCAAGATGTATCGGGGACAGGGGTCGAAAAACTGTTTTTT.

This chain links TRBV4-1 with TRBJ1-4; no clear D. The V end lost 1 base, the J end lost 0 bases, and 15 bases lay between the germline ends. The CDR3 has 18 residues. CDR1 and CDR2 (germline): MGHRA, YSYEKL. The CDR3 protein is CASSQGIGRTATNEKLFF. In DNA form, the CDR3 reads TGCGCCAGCAGCCAAGGAATAGGGCGGACTGCAACTAATGAAAAACTGTTTTTT.

The rearrangement uses TRBV19 and TRBJ1-5; D perhaps matches TRBD1 (5 bases). CDR3 length equals 13 residues. Trimming pared 4 bases from V and 6 bases from J, leaving 10 bases between. Germline CDR1 is LNHDA and CDR2 is SQIVND (reference sequence). The CDR3 loop is CASSTRAGQPQHF. Here the CDR3 DNA reads TGTGCCAGTAGTACCAGGGCCGGTCAGCCCCAGCATTTT.

There are a few counts of this clone. The genes are TRBV27 and TRBJ2-3; TRBD1 aligns across 8 bases. The J segment lost 1 base and the V segment lost 6 bases, leaving 3 bases of the junction unmatched. CDR1 and CDR2 from the germline V gene are MNHEY and SMNVEV (reference sequence). The length of the CDR3 is 14 residues. CDR3 region: CASRTGVGTDTQYF. The CDR3, as DNA: TGTGCCAGCAGGACAGGGGTGGGCACAGATACGCAGTATTTT.

The rearrangement uses TRBV13 and TRBJ2-7, with a possible D match to TRBD2 (5 bases). V lost 8 bases, J lost 5 bases, and 13 bases lay in between. Looked up from germline, CDR1 is PRHDT and CDR2 is FYEKMQ (reference sequence). The CDR3 runs to 12 residues. This chain's CDR3 is CASGGPGHEQYF. CDR3 nucleotide sequence: TGTGCCAGCGGCGGGCCCGGCCACGAGCAGTACTTC.

V and J are TRBV29-1 and TRBJ1-2; TRBD1 aligns across 7 bases. The CDR3 has 13 amino acids. Germline trimming cut 6 bases from V and 7 bases from J; bases unmatched to any gene: 11. Per germline, CDR1 SQVTM and CDR2 ANQGSEA. The CDR3 region is CSVGAGTVSGYTF. CDR3 bases: TGCAGCGTCGGGGCAGGGACAGTTAGTGGCTACACCTTC.